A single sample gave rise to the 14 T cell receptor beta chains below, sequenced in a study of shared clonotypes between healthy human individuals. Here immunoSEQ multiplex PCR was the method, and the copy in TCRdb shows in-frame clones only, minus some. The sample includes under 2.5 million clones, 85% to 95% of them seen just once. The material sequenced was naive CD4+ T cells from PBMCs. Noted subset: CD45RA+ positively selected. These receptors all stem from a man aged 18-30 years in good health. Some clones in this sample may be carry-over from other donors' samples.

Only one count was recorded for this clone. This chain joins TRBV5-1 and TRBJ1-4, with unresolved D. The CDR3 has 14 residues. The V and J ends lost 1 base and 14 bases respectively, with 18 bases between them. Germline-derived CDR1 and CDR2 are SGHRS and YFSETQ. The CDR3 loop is CASSLRSPNEILFF. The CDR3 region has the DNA TGCGCCAGCAGCTTGCGCAGTCCTAATGAAATTCTGTTTTTT.

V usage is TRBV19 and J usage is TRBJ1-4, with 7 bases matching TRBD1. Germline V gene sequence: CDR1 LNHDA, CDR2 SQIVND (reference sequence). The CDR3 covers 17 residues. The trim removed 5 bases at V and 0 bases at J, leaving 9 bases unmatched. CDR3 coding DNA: TGTGCCAGTAGTTCTCCTGGACAGGCTGCAACTAATGAAAAACTGTTTTTT. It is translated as CASSSPGQAATNEKLFF.

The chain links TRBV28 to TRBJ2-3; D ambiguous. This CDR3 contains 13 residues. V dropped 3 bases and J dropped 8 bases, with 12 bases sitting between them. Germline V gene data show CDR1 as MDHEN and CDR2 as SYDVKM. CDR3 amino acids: CASSFPGWGTQYF. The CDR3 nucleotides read TGTGCCAGCAGTTTCCCCGGCTGGGGTACGCAGTATTTT. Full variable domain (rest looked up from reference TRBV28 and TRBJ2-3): DVKVTQSSRYLVKRTGEKVFLECVQDMDHENMFWYRQDPGLGLRLIYFSYDVKMKEKGDIPEGYSVSREKKERFSLILESASTNQTSMYLCASSFPGWGTQYFGPGTRLTVL.

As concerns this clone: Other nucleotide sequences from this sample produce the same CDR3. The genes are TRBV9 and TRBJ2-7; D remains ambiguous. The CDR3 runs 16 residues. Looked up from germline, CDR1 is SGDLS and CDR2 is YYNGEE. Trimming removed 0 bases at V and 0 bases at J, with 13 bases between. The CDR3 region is CASSVGAGRSSYEQYF. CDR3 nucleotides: TGTGCCAGCAGCGTAGGTGCCGGACGGAGCTCCTACGAGCAGTACTTC.

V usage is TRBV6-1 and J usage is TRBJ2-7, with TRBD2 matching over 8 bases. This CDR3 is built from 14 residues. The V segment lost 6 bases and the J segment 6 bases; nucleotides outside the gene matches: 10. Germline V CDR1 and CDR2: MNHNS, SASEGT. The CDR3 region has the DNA TGTGCCAGCAGAAACCCCGGGACTAGTGCCGAGCAGTACTTC. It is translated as CASRNPGTSAEQYF.

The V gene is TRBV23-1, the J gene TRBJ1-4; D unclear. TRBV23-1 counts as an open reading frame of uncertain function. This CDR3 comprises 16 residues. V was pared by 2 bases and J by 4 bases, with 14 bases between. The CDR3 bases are TGCGCCAGCAGTCAAGCTGTTACAGAGCATAATGAAAAACTGTTTTTT. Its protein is CASSQAVTEHNEKLFF.

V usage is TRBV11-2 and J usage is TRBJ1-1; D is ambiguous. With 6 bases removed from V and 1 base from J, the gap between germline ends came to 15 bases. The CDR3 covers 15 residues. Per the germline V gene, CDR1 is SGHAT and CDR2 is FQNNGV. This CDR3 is CASRLRRETNTEAFF. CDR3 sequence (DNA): TGTGCCAGCAGACTCAGGCGGGAAACGAACACTGAAGCTTTCTTT.

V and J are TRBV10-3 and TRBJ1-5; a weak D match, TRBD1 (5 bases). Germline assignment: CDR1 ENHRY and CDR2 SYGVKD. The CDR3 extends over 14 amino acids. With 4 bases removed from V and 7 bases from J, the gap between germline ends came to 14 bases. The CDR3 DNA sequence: TGTGCCATCAGTGCGGCAGGGTCCCAACAGCCCCAGCATTTT. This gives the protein CAISAAGSQQPQHF.

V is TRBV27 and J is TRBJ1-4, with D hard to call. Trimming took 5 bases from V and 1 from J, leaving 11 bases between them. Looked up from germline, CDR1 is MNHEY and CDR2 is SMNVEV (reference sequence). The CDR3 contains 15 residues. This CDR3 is CASSTYSGTNEKLFF. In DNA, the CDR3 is TGTGCCAGCAGTACATACAGCGGAACTAATGAAAAACTGTTTTTT.

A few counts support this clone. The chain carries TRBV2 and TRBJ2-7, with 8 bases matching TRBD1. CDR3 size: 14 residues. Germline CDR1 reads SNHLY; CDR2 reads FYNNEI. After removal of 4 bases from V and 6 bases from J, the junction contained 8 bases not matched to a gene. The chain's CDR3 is CASSGGQGGGEQYF. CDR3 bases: TGTGCCAGCAGTGGCGGACAGGGTGGAGGCGAGCAGTACTTC.

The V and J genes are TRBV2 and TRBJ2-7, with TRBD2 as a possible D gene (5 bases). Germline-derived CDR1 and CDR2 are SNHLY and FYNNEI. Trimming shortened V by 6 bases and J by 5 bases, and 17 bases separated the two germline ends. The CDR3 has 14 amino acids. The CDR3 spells CASSPPAGANEQYF. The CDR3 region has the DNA TGTGCCAGCAGCCCCCCGGCGGGCGCTAACGAGCAGTACTTC.

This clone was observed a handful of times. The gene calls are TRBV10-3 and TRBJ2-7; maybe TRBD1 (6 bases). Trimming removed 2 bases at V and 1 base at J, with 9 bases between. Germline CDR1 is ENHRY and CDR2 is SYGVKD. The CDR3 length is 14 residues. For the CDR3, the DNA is TGTGCCATCAGTGAGCCAGGGGATTCCTACGAGCAGTACTTC. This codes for CAISEPGDSYEQYF.

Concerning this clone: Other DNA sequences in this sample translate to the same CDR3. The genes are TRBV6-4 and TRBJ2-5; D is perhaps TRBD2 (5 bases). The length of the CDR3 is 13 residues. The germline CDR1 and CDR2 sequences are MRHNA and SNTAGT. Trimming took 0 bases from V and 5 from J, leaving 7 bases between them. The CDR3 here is CASSDSPGETQYF. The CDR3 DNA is TGTGCCAGCAGTGACTCTCCGGGGGAGACCCAGTACTTC.

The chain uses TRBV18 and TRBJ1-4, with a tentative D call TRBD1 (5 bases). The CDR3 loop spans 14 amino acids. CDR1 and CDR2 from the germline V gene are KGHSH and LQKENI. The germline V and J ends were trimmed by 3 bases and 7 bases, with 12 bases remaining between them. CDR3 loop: CASSPTAAGEKLFF. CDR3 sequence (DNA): TGTGCCAGCTCACCGACAGCGGCGGGTGAAAAACTGTTTTTT. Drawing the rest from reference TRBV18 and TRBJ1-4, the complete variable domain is NAGVMQNPRHLVRRRGQEARLRCSPMKGHSHVYWYRQLPEEGLKFMVYLQKENIIDESGMPKERFSAEFPKEGPSILRIQQVVRGDSAAYFCASSPTAAGEKLFFGSGTQLSVL.